This TCR beta chain stems from a study of beta chain features in type 1 diabetes. This clone rates as medium-sized. The antigen is unknown. Study-level points and caveats: Equally in patients and controls, shorter templates might have been favored by PCR. These data did not resolve whether HLA type affects TCRB rearrangement. Cells with high TCR expression could be over-represented by cDNA sequencing.

The isolated RNA, all of it, was reverse transcribed, so expressed TCRB transcripts were what got sequenced. Naive, central memory and regulatory T cell samples produced a mean of approximately 4 million reads. The data were produced by immunoSEQ multiplex PCR, yet TCRdb's version contains in-frame clones alone and is incomplete. Altogether approximately 44,000 clones are present, roughly 49% being singletons, with the ten largest covering approximately 2.1%. Looked up from germline, CDR1 is DFQATT and CDR2 is SNEGSKA (reference sequence). Trimming took 1 base from V and 7 from J, leaving 5 bases between them. This CDR3 has 11 residues.

Sequencing was done on a sample of Tregs from blood. The chain carries TRBV20-1 and TRBJ2-4, with TRBD2 as a possible D gene (5 bases). This sequence was found in a woman between 18 and 29 years old in good health. Here the CDR3 DNA reads TGCAGTGCTAGAGCGGGGAACATTCAGTACTTC. This encodes CSARAGNIQYF.